Listed below are T cell receptor beta chains from one sample, sequenced in a study of molecular identifiers for immune sequencing clone quantification. MiXCR, run by TCRdb on the PCR reads, gives a single entry per CDR3 protein. The sample yields more than 550,000 distinct CDR3 sequences, around 25% seen once. The sample comprised naive CD8+ T cells from blood, with Jurkat cell RNA spiked in. The origin of the receptors is a human donor in good health. Some libraries in this study had Jurkat cell RNA spiked in. Both conserved end residues are part of each CDR3. The order of the fields is D gene, clone size, V gene, J gene, CDR3 DNA, CDR3 protein. D genes are given only for firm matches. Part of the rows lack a size; the others show once, few, many or a class for expanded clones.

d_call: TRBD2
clone_size: .
v_call: TRBV5-1
j_call: TRBJ2-7
cdr3_nt: TGCGCCAGCAGCCCCCCGGCCGGGACTAGCGGGAACTACGAGCAGTACTTC
cdr3_aa: CASSPPAGTSGNYEQYF

d_call: .
clone_size: many
v_call: TRBV12-3/TRBV12-4
j_call: TRBJ2-3
cdr3_nt: TGTGCCAGCAGGGCCCTGGGAGCCGATACGCAGTATTTT
cdr3_aa: CASRALGADTQYF

d_call: .
clone_size: few
v_call: TRBV20-1
j_call: TRBJ1-4
cdr3_nt: TGCAGTGCTAGGCCATCAACTAATGAAAAACTGTTTTTT
cdr3_aa: CSARPSTNEKLFF

d_call: TRBD1
clone_size: few
v_call: TRBV6-2/TRBV6-3
j_call: TRBJ2-7
cdr3_nt: TGTGCCACCACCGGGACAGGGAGGTGGGAGCAGTACTTC
cdr3_aa: CATTGTGRWEQYF

d_call: TRBD1
clone_size: many
v_call: TRBV7-6
j_call: TRBJ1-4
cdr3_nt: TGTGCCAGCAGCTTTTCCCCCTTTACAGGGGGCGATGAAAAACTGTTTTTT
cdr3_aa: CASSFSPFTGGDEKLFF

d_call: .
clone_size: many
v_call: TRBV5-8
j_call: TRBJ1-5
cdr3_nt: TGTGCCAGCAGCTTATCGGGGAAAAGCAATCAGCCCCAGCATTTT
cdr3_aa: CASSLSGKSNQPQHF

d_call: .
clone_size: many
v_call: TRBV7-2
j_call: TRBJ2-4
cdr3_nt: TGTGCCAGCAGCCCCGGACAGAGCCTCGCCAAAAACATTCAGTACTTC
cdr3_aa: CASSPGQSLAKNIQYF

d_call: .
clone_size: .
v_call: TRBV6-2/TRBV6-3
j_call: TRBJ2-7
cdr3_nt: TGTGCCAGCAGTTACTTCAGGGAAACCTACGAGCAGTACTTC
cdr3_aa: CASSYFRETYEQYF

d_call: .
clone_size: many
v_call: TRBV7-6
j_call: TRBJ2-7
cdr3_nt: TGTGCCAGCAGCCCGGCTCAGGGCTACGAGCAGTACTTC
cdr3_aa: CASSPAQGYEQYF

d_call: .
clone_size: few
v_call: TRBV27
j_call: TRBJ1-5
cdr3_nt: TGTGCCAGCAGTTCTCCTTTGGGGGTCCAGCATTTT
cdr3_aa: CASSSPLGVQHF

d_call: .
clone_size: many
v_call: TRBV6-5
j_call: TRBJ2-2
cdr3_nt: TGTGCCAGCACCGGGGCGGAGAACACCGGGGAGCTGTTTTTT
cdr3_aa: CASTGAENTGELFF

d_call: .
clone_size: .
v_call: TRBV5-4
j_call: TRBJ1-2
cdr3_nt: TGTGCCAGCAGCTTGAAAGGGGAAAACTATGGCTACACCTTC
cdr3_aa: CASSLKGENYGYTF

d_call: TRBD2
clone_size: few
v_call: TRBV6-2/TRBV6-3
j_call: TRBJ2-7
cdr3_nt: TGTGCCACGACCCTAGCGGGATTCTACGAGCAGTACTTC
cdr3_aa: CATTLAGFYEQYF

d_call: TRBD1
clone_size: .
v_call: TRBV28
j_call: TRBJ2-7
cdr3_nt: TGTGCCTGCAGTTTATCGGGACAGCCCTCCTACGAGCAGTACTTC
cdr3_aa: CACSLSGQPSYEQYF

d_call: TRBD1
clone_size: many
v_call: TRBV7-9
j_call: TRBJ1-1
cdr3_nt: TGTGCCAGCAGCTTGGGACAGGGGGCTTTTAGCACTGAAGCTTTCTTT
cdr3_aa: CASSLGQGAFSTEAFF

d_call: .
clone_size: many
v_call: TRBV7-9
j_call: TRBJ1-6
cdr3_nt: TGTGCCAGCGGGTCGGCCTATAATTCACCCCTCCACTTT
cdr3_aa: CASGSAYNSPLHF

d_call: .
clone_size: many
v_call: TRBV5-1
j_call: TRBJ1-2
cdr3_nt: TGCGCCAGCAGCTTTGATACAGCCTATGGCTACACCTTC
cdr3_aa: CASSFDTAYGYTF

d_call: .
clone_size: few
v_call: TRBV5-1
j_call: TRBJ2-1
cdr3_nt: TGCGCCAGCAGCTGGAGGGCCGCTCAGGGTGAGCAGTTCTTC
cdr3_aa: CASSWRAAQGEQFF

d_call: .
clone_size: few
v_call: TRBV4-3
j_call: TRBJ2-7
cdr3_nt: TGCGCCAGCAGCCTCACCCGGGACACGTACTACGAGCAGTACTTC
cdr3_aa: CASSLTRDTYYEQYF

d_call: TRBD1
clone_size: few
v_call: TRBV4-3
j_call: TRBJ2-2
cdr3_nt: TGCGCCAGCAGCCAAGAGAGACAGGGCCTTGCAAGCGGGGAGCTGTTTTTT
cdr3_aa: CASSQERQGLASGELFF

d_call: .
clone_size: many
v_call: TRBV29-1
j_call: TRBJ2-1
cdr3_nt: TGCAGCGCCCTTTACAATGAGCAGTTCTTC
cdr3_aa: CSALYNEQFF

d_call: .
clone_size: many
v_call: TRBV20-1
j_call: TRBJ2-7
cdr3_nt: TGCAGTGCTAGAGCGGCGGGGACAACCTACGAGCAGTACTTC
cdr3_aa: CSARAAGTTYEQYF

d_call: .
clone_size: .
v_call: TRBV2
j_call: TRBJ2-3
cdr3_nt: TGTGCCAGCGTAGAAAGGACAGCCTATAGATCTAGCACAGATACGCAGTATTTT
cdr3_aa: CASVERTAYRSSTDTQYF

d_call: TRBD2
clone_size: .
v_call: TRBV7-9
j_call: TRBJ2-7
cdr3_nt: TGTGCCAGCAGCTTAGCACTAGCGGACCCGGGGGAGCAGTACTTC
cdr3_aa: CASSLALADPGEQYF

d_call: TRBD1
clone_size: .
v_call: TRBV28
j_call: TRBJ1-2
cdr3_nt: TGTGCCAGCAGTTTCAGGGGGCAAGGCTATGGCTACACCTTC
cdr3_aa: CASSFRGQGYGYTF

d_call: .
clone_size: many
v_call: TRBV19
j_call: TRBJ2-7
cdr3_nt: TGTGCCAGTAGTGCGATGGACAGTCCCTACGAGCAGTACTTC
cdr3_aa: CASSAMDSPYEQYF

d_call: .
clone_size: .
v_call: TRBV4-3
j_call: TRBJ1-2
cdr3_nt: TGCGCCAGCAGCCAAGTCTCTCTACCCTACTATGGCTACACCTTC
cdr3_aa: CASSQVSLPYYGYTF

d_call: .
clone_size: many
v_call: TRBV13
j_call: TRBJ2-3
cdr3_nt: TGTGCCAGCAGCCAAGACGCAGGTGCCACAGATACGCAGTATTTT
cdr3_aa: CASSQDAGATDTQYF

d_call: .
clone_size: .
v_call: TRBV27
j_call: TRBJ1-5
cdr3_nt: .
cdr3_aa: CASSTSGQPQHF

d_call: TRBD2
clone_size: few
v_call: TRBV6-2/TRBV6-3
j_call: TRBJ2-1
cdr3_nt: TGTGCCAGCAGCTATCCTAGCGGGAGGGCCGCGTCCTACAATGAGCAGTTCTTC
cdr3_aa: CASSYPSGRAASYNEQFF

d_call: TRBD2
clone_size: few
v_call: TRBV4-1
j_call: TRBJ2-5
cdr3_nt: TGCGCCAGCAGCCAAGAGCCGACTAGCGGGAGCGGGGAGACCCAGTACTTC
cdr3_aa: CASSQEPTSGSGETQYF

d_call: TRBD2
clone_size: .
v_call: TRBV3-1
j_call: TRBJ2-2
cdr3_nt: TGTGCCAGCAGCGCAAGCGGGGGCTCTCTACCCGGGGAGCTGTTTTTT
cdr3_aa: CASSASGGSLPGELFF

d_call: .
clone_size: .
v_call: TRBV7-2
j_call: TRBJ2-4
cdr3_nt: TGTGTTAGCAGCCCGTTGACGGTAAACATTCAGTACTTC
cdr3_aa: CVSSPLTVNIQYF

d_call: TRBD2
clone_size: few
v_call: TRBV4-2
j_call: TRBJ2-5
cdr3_nt: TGTGCCAGCAGCCAGGTAGCGGGAGTCGGGGAGACCCAGTACTTC
cdr3_aa: CASSQVAGVGETQYF

d_call: .
clone_size: .
v_call: TRBV13
j_call: TRBJ1-1
cdr3_nt: TGTGCCGGCAGCTTCGCCCGATCGACAGGAAACACTGAAGCTTTCTTT
cdr3_aa: CAGSFARSTGNTEAFF

d_call: .
clone_size: few
v_call: TRBV7-9
j_call: TRBJ2-5
cdr3_nt: TGTGCCAGCAGCTTAGGGGACGTACAAGAGACCCAGTACTTC
cdr3_aa: CASSLGDVQETQYF

d_call: TRBD2
clone_size: few
v_call: TRBV20-1
j_call: TRBJ2-7
cdr3_nt: TGCAGTGCTAGGAGGGGACTAGCGGGAGACTACGAGCAGTACTTC
cdr3_aa: CSARRGLAGDYEQYF

d_call: .
clone_size: many
v_call: TRBV5-5
j_call: TRBJ2-1
cdr3_nt: TGTGCCAGCAGCTCCGACAGTTATTACTACAATGAGCAGTTCTTC
cdr3_aa: CASSSDSYYYNEQFF

d_call: TRBD2
clone_size: .
v_call: TRBV24-1
j_call: TRBJ2-1
cdr3_nt: TGTGCCACCAGTGACCGCGGACTAGCGGGAGGCTATGAGCAGTTCTTC
cdr3_aa: CATSDRGLAGGYEQFF

d_call: .
clone_size: .
v_call: TRBV12-3/TRBV12-4
j_call: TRBJ2-7
cdr3_nt: TGTGCCAGCAGTACAGCGGGCCTACTGGGGGTAGGGCAGTACTTC
cdr3_aa: CASSTAGLLGVGQYF

d_call: .
clone_size: many
v_call: TRBV4-3
j_call: TRBJ2-1
cdr3_nt: TGCGCCAGCAGCCAAGATCAGGGCAGGCTACCCTACAATGAGCAGTTCTTC
cdr3_aa: CASSQDQGRLPYNEQFF

d_call: .
clone_size: many
v_call: TRBV20-1
j_call: TRBJ2-3
cdr3_nt: TGCAGTGCTGATGAACCAAGCCAAGAGTATTTT
cdr3_aa: CSADEPSQEYF

d_call: TRBD1
clone_size: few
v_call: TRBV15
j_call: TRBJ2-7
cdr3_nt: TGTGCCACCAGCAGCCACAGGGGTACCTACGAGCAGTACTTC
cdr3_aa: CATSSHRGTYEQYF

d_call: .
clone_size: .
v_call: TRBV12-3/TRBV12-4
j_call: TRBJ1-2
cdr3_nt: TGTGCCAGCAGTCTTGTCGGGGGGCATTCCGGCTACACCTTC
cdr3_aa: CASSLVGGHSGYTF

d_call: .
clone_size: few
v_call: TRBV5-6
j_call: TRBJ1-6
cdr3_nt: TGTGCCAGCAGGGCTAGTGGGGGGAAAAATTCACCCCTCCACTTT
cdr3_aa: CASRASGGKNSPLHF

d_call: TRBD1
clone_size: many
v_call: TRBV7-2
j_call: TRBJ2-7
cdr3_nt: TGTGCCAGCAGCCCTTGGACAGGGCCGAACTACGAGCAGTACTTC
cdr3_aa: CASSPWTGPNYEQYF

d_call: TRBD1
clone_size: many
v_call: TRBV28
j_call: TRBJ1-1
cdr3_nt: TGTGCCAGCAGCTGGACAGGGGACACTGAAGCTTTCTTT
cdr3_aa: CASSWTGDTEAFF

d_call: .
clone_size: many
v_call: TRBV2
j_call: TRBJ1-5
cdr3_nt: TGTGCCAGCAGTGAAGGGGGGGCTAACAATCAGCCCCAGCATTTT
cdr3_aa: CASSEGGANNQPQHF

d_call: .
clone_size: few
v_call: TRBV6-2/TRBV6-3
j_call: TRBJ2-7
cdr3_nt: TGTGCCAGCAGTTCTTGGGGGAGCTCGGACGAGCAGTACTTC
cdr3_aa: CASSSWGSSDEQYF

d_call: .
clone_size: few
v_call: TRBV27
j_call: TRBJ1-4
cdr3_nt: TGTGCCAGCAGTCCCCTATTGGGGGGTGAGGGCAAGAAACTGTTTTTT
cdr3_aa: CASSPLLGGEGKKLFF

d_call: .
clone_size: many
v_call: TRBV30
j_call: TRBJ1-1
cdr3_nt: TGTGCCTGGGGCCCGATGAACACTGAAGCTTTCTTT
cdr3_aa: CAWGPMNTEAFF

d_call: TRBD2
clone_size: few
v_call: TRBV19
j_call: TRBJ2-3
cdr3_nt: TGTGCCAGTAGGTGGGCGGGAGGGTTCACCGATACGCAGTATTTT
cdr3_aa: CASRWAGGFTDTQYF

d_call: .
clone_size: .
v_call: TRBV27
j_call: TRBJ2-1
cdr3_nt: TGTGCCAGCAGTTTATTAGGCCCGACCGATTACAATGAGCAGTTCTTC
cdr3_aa: CASSLLGPTDYNEQFF

d_call: TRBD1
clone_size: .
v_call: TRBV27
j_call: TRBJ1-1
cdr3_nt: TGTGCCAGCAAGGACAGGGGGCATCCGGGCACTGAAGCTTTCTTT
cdr3_aa: CASKDRGHPGTEAFF

d_call: TRBD2
clone_size: many
v_call: TRBV6-5
j_call: TRBJ2-1
cdr3_nt: TGTGCCAGCAGTATAGGTAGCGGGGGAGAGCAGTTCTTC
cdr3_aa: CASSIGSGGEQFF

d_call: .
clone_size: .
v_call: TRBV11-1
j_call: TRBJ2-7
cdr3_nt: TGTGCCAGCAGCTTAGGACACCTCTACGAGCAGTACTTC
cdr3_aa: CASSLGHLYEQYF

d_call: .
clone_size: few
v_call: TRBV21-1
j_call: TRBJ2-2
cdr3_nt: TGTGCCAGCAGCAAAGTTTTCCCCGAGGAGACTAGTTCGGGGGGGGAGCTGTTTTTT
cdr3_aa: CASSKVFPEETSSGGELFF

d_call: .
clone_size: many
v_call: TRBV20-1
j_call: TRBJ2-3
cdr3_nt: TGCAGTGCTAGTCCGGGGGATACGCAGTATTTT
cdr3_aa: CSASPGDTQYF

d_call: .
clone_size: few
v_call: TRBV12-3/TRBV12-4
j_call: TRBJ2-1
cdr3_nt: TGTGCCAGCAGTTTCGGCGGGACGTCCTACAATGAGCAGTTCTTC
cdr3_aa: CASSFGGTSYNEQFF

d_call: TRBD1
clone_size: .
v_call: TRBV12-3/TRBV12-4
j_call: TRBJ2-5
cdr3_nt: TGTGCCAGCACCCCTAGGGCAGGGGGAGAGACCCAGTACTTC
cdr3_aa: CASTPRAGGETQYF